This T cell receptor beta chain is drawn from a study of cytomegalovirus exposure and HLA in healthy donors. 60 Vbeta and 13 Jbeta primers were used in PCR. Profiling relied on immunoSEQ multiplex PCR, and the TCRdb table lists in-frame clones only, not all of them. The repertoire holds about 160,000 clones, with about 65% as singletons. Study-wide points: Most TCR sequences showed up rarely, but some public TCRs showed up in many donors.

Germline loops: CDR1 LNHDA, CDR2 SQIVND (reference sequence). V was cut by 11 bases and J by 3 bases, with 10 bases left in between. The CDR3 is 11 residues long. This clone came up a few times. The antigen remains undetermined. This chain links TRBV19 with TRBJ1-1; TRBD1 is a possible D gene (5 bases). The sequence came from a woman aged 25 to 39 in good health and CMV-seronegative. What was sequenced was PBMCs. DNA for the CDR3: TGTGCCGCCAGGGAGGACACTGAAGCTTTCTTT. It specifies CAAREDTEAFF.